This T cell receptor beta chain was captured in a study of vaccination and CD4 T cells after COVID-19 (dated 2022 in TCRdb). The study in broad terms: Convalescent patients had a positive SARS-CoV-2 result on nasal swab PCR, and of these patients, several had mild disease and one had severe disease. Six males and four females were included in the convalescent cohort, with two Hispanic individuals, seven Caucasians, two Asians and one multiracial person represented. Two doses of either the Pfizer-BioNTech BNT162b2 vaccine (n=8) or the Moderna mRNA-1273 vaccine (n=2) were administered to participants. In 10 COVID-19 convalescent patients and 4 infection-naive healthy vaccine recipients, researchers compared the spike-specific CD4+ TCR repertoire from before mRNA vaccination with the repertoire from after. Control cultures used a CEFX viral epitope pool as positive control, an HIV-1 Nef peptide pool as negative control, or no peptide. Post-COVID blood samples from convalescent patients were collected a median of around 110 days after diagnosis, with a range of roughly 30 to 170 days. Post-vaccine blood samples were collected a median of approximately 72 days after the second vaccine dose, ranging from roughly 13 to 250 days. The cultures were stimulated with overlapping spike peptide pools from SARS-CoV-2 and from the common cold coronaviruses HCoV-NL63, HCoV-OC43 and HCoV-229E. Results and caveats for the whole study, not just this receptor: An increase in the median number of SARS-CoV-2-reactive clonotypes from around 20 after infection to 35 to 40 after vaccination was observed, but the change was not found to be significant. The number of convalescent patients in the study was relatively small, and the study did not examine early timepoints following natural infection. Among convalescent patients, a median about 86% of the SARS-CoV-2-reactive clones seen after vaccination appeared only after vaccination, which suggests priming specific to the vaccine. Of the vaccine-specific clones in convalescent patients, 304 of 307, or nearly all, reacted only to SARS-CoV-2 spike and did not cross-react with common cold coronaviruses.

Remarks on this clonotype: Its cognate antigen has yet to be identified. There are no base qualities to consult, and no much larger clone falls within one base.

Sequences DFQATT (CDR1) and SNEGSKA (CDR2) are obtained from the germline V gene (reference sequence). V is cut by 8 bases and J by 0 bases, and the space between the germline ends is 20 bases. The CDR3, cysteine through phenylalanine, is 16 amino acids long. Only the CDR3 part of the read is kept: 48 bases, read in frame from the first base. The treatment or condition tag for this specimen amounts to: 10-day PBMC culture with coronavirus spike peptide pools or control peptides (ViraFEST assay). The study used the ViraFEST assay, which expanded antigen-specific T cells with peptide pools and then identified expanded clonotypes by TCR sequencing. Positive SARS-CoV-2 PCR tests in the convalescent patients dated from March to December 2020, before Alpha, Beta and Delta variants emerged in the United States. Roughly 2 million PBMCs per well were cultured in IMDM with roughly 5% human AB serum and approximately 10 IU/ml IL-2, plus 10 ug/ml peptide pools. Half of the culture medium was replaced with fresh IL-2-containing medium on days 3 and 7. After around 11 days of culture, CD4+ T cells were isolated by negative selection using the EasySep CD4+ T cell isolation kit. PBMCs were separated from whole blood using Ficoll-Paque Plus gradient centrifugation and then either used fresh or cryopreserved at -140C. Each culture condition was generally run in triplicate wells.

Receptors were amplified or captured by PCR. DNA from cultured CD4+ T cells underwent TCR sequencing with the Oncomine TCR Beta short-read assay at the Johns Hopkins FTIC core. The QIAamp micro DNA kit was used to extract genomic DNA from the cultured CD4+ T cells. Oncomine TCR Beta libraries from cultured CD4+ T cells were pooled with unique dual indexes and sequenced on an Illumina iSeq 100. The authors processed their data as follows. Non-productive sequences were removed, and CDR3s that did not start with C, did not end with F or W, or were shorter than 7 amino acids were discarded. The MANAFEST web application was used to identify antigen-specific clonotypes by comparing peptide-stimulated wells against reference wells and other culture wells. For a clone to be called positive, the clone needed an FDR below 0.05, an odds ratio above 5, and a productive frequency above 0.1% in at least two of three replicate wells. A clonotype counted as cross-reactive if it showed significant expansion both in the SARS-CoV-2 spike wells and in at least one common cold coronavirus spike condition. Levenshtein distances (stringdist) and unrooted phylogenetic trees (ape) in R version 3.6.1 were used to assess CDR3 homology. Clones were called with MiXCR by TCRdb after fastp trimmed the public reads at Q25, and only in-frame beta chains were retained. When rows share a CDR3 protein, they turn into one entry using the most common DNA and genes. None of the V and J calls come from the authors' own analysis; TCRdb made them. This sample lists roughly 20,000 distinct CDR3 sequences; under 60% were detected once. The ten largest clones take up around 8% of the sample.

The TCR sequence derives from a human donor who had recovered from COVID-19. The chain is made from TRBV20-1 and TRBJ1-5; the best D guess is TRBD1, with 6 bases matching. The source material was CD4+ T cells from blood, cultured in vitro. The CDR3 protein: CSLRGSGDTSNQPQHF. Here is the DNA: TGCAGTCTGCGCGGCAGTGGGGACACTAGCAATCAGCCCCAGCATTTT.